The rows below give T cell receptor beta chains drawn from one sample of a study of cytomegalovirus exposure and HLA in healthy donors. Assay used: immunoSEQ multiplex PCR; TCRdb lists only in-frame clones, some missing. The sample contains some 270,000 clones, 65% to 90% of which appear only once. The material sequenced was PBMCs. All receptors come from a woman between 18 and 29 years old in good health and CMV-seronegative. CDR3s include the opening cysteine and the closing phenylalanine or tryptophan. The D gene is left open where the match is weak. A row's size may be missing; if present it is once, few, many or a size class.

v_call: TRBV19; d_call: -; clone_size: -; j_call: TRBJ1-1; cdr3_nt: TGTGCCAGTATTGATAGGGGCTGGACTGAAGCTTTCTTT; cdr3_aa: CASIDRGWTEAFF
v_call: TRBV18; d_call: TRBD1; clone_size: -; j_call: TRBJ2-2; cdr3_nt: TGTGCCAGCTCACCCCTTGACAGGGCCGGGGAGCTGTTTTTT; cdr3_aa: CASSPLDRAGELFF
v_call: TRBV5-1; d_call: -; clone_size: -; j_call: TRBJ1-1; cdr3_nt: TGCGCCAGCAGCTTGGCCGGGGGACTGTTAAACACTGAAGCTTTCTTT; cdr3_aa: CASSLAGGLLNTEAFF
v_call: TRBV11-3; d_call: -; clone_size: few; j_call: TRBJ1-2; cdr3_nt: TGTGCCAGCAGCTTCACCCCAGGGTCCAACTATGGCTACACCTTC; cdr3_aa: CASSFTPGSNYGYTF
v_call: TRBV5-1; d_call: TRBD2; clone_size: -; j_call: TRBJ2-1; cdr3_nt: TGCGCCAGCAGCTTCAGAAGGACTAGCGGGAGGGCCATCTCCGTTGAGCAGTTCTTC; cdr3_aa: CASSFRRTSGRAISVEQFF
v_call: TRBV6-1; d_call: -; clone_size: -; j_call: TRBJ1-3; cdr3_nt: TGTGCCAGCAGCCCCCGTCGCTCTGGAAACACCATATATTTT; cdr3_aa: CASSPRRSGNTIYF
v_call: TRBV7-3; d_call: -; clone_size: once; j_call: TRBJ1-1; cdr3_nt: TGTGCCAGCAGCTTAAGGGGGAGTCTTAGGGAGGACACTGAAGCTTTCTTT; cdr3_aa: CASSLRGSLREDTEAFF
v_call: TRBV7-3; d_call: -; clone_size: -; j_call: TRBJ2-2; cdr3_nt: TGTGCCAGCAGTTTTACCCGCAGGGGTTACGGGGAGCTGTTTTTT; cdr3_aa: CASSFTRRGYGELFF
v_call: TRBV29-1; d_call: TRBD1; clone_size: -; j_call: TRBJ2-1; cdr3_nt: TGCAGCGTTGAGGCCGGGACAGGGATCAATGAGCAGTTCTTC; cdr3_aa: CSVEAGTGINEQFF
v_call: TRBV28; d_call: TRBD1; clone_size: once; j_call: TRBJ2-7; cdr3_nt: TGTGCCAGCACCACAGGGGGCACCTACGAGCAGTACTTC; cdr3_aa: CASTTGGTYEQYF
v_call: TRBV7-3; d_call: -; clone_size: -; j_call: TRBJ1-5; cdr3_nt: TGTGCCAGCAGCCCCGTTGGAGTAAGCAATCAGCCCCAGCATTTT; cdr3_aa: CASSPVGVSNQPQHF
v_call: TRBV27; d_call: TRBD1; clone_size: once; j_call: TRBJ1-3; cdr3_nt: TGTGCCAGCAGTTTAAGGGGGCGCAATGGAAACACCATATATTTT; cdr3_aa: CASSLRGRNGNTIYF
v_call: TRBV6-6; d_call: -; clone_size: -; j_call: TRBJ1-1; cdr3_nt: TGTGCCAGCACCCCGGGGTATGCGAACACTGAAGCTTTCTTT; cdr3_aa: CASTPGYANTEAFF
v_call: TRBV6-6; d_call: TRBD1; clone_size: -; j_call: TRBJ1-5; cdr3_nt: TGTGCCAGCAGTTCCCGGGACAGGGGGCCCAATCAGCCCCAGCATTTT; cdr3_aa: CASSSRDRGPNQPQHF
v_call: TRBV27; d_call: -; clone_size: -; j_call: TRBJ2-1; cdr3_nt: TGTGCCAGCAGTTTAGCTAGGCCGGTTGTTGAGCAGTTCTTC; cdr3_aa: CASSLARPVVEQFF
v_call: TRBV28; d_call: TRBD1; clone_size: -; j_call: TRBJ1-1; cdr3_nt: TGTGCCAGCAGGGACAGGGAGACTGAAGCTTTCTTT; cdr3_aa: CASRDRETEAFF
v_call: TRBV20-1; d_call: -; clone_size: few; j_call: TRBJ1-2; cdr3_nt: TGCAGTGCTAGACACAGGGATGGCTACACCTTC; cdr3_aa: CSARHRDGYTF
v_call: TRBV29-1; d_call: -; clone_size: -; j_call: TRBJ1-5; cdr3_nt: TGCAGCGTTCGACAGGACCTTTATCAGCCCCAGCATTTT; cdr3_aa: CSVRQDLYQPQHF
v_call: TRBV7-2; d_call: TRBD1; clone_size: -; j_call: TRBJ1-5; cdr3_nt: TGTGCCAGCAGCTCCGACAGGGGGCAACAGCCCCAGCATTTT; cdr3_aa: CASSSDRGQQPQHF
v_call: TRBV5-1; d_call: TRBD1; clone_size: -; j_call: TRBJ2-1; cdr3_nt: TGCGCCAGCAGCTTGGCGGGACAGGGGGATGAGCAGTTCTTC; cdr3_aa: CASSLAGQGDEQFF
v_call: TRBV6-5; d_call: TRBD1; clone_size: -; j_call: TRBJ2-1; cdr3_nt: TGTGCCAGCACCCCGGGACAGGGCTACAATGAGCAGTTCTTC; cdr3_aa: CASTPGQGYNEQFF
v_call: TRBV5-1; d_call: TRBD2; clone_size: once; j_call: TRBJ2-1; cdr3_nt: TGCGCCAGCAGCGGTACTAGCGGGAGTGGGAATGAGCAGTTCTTC; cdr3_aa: CASSGTSGSGNEQFF
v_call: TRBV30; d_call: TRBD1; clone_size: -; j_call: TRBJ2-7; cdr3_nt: TGTGCCTGGAGTATAACAGGGGGCTCCTACGAGCAGTACTTC; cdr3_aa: CAWSITGGSYEQYF
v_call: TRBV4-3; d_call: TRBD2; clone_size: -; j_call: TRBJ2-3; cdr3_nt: TGCGCCAGCAGCCAAGATGGGAGGGGCCCTACCACAGATACGCAGTATTTT; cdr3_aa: CASSQDGRGPTTDTQYF
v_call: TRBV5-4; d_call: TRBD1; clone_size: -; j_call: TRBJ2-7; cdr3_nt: TGTGCCAGCAGCGGATTATACGGACAGGACTACGAGCAGTACTTC; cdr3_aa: CASSGLYGQDYEQYF
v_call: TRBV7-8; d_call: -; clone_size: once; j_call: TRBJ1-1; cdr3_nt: TGTGCCAGCAGCCCCAATTCTGACAGCGAGGCTTTCTTT; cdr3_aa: CASSPNSDSEAFF
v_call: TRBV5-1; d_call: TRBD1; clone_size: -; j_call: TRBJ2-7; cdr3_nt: TGCGCCAGCAGCTTGGGGACAGGGGGAAGCGACGAGCAGTACTTC; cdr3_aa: CASSLGTGGSDEQYF
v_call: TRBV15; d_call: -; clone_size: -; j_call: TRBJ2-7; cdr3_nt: TGTGCCACCAGCAGGGACAGCTCCTACGAGCAGTACTTC; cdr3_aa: CATSRDSSYEQYF
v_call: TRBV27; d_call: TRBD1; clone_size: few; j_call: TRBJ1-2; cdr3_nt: TGTGCCAGCAGTCGCGGACAGGGGTACTATGGCTACACCTTC; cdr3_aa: CASSRGQGYYGYTF
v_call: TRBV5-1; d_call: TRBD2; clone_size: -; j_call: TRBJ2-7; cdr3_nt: TGCGCCAGCAGCTTGGGTCCGAGCGGGGGATCCTACGAGCAGTACTTC; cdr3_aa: CASSLGPSGGSYEQYF
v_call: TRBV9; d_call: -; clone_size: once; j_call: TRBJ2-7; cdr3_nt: TGTGCCAGCAGCGTAGGTCCAGGGTTGGGGATTTACGAGCAGTACTTC; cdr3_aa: CASSVGPGLGIYEQYF
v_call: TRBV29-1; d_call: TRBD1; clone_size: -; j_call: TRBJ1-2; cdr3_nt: TGCAGCGTCGCCGGGACAGGGGGATATGGCTACACCTTC; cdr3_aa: CSVAGTGGYGYTF
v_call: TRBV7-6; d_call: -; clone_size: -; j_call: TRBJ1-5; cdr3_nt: TGTGCCAGCAGCCCCTTGAACAGGGAGAGCAATCAGCCCCAGCATTTT; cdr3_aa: CASSPLNRESNQPQHF
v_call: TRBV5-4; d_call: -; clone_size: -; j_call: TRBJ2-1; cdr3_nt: TGTGCCAGCAGCTCGCCTTTTAGCTCCTACAATGAGCAGTTCTTC; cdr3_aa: CASSSPFSSYNEQFF
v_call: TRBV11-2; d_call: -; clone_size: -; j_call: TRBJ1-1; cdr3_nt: TGTGCCAGCACCTATTACGGGGAAACTGAAGCTTTCTTT; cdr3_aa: CASTYYGETEAFF
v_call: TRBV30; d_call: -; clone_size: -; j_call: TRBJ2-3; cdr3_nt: TGTGCCAGCCGTCTGGGGGCGAACACAGATACGCAGTATTTT; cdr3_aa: CASRLGANTDTQYF
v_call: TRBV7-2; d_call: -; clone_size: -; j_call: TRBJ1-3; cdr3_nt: TGTGCCAGCAGCTTAGCCCCCGCAGGGGCAGGAAACACCATATATTTT; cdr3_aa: CASSLAPAGAGNTIYF
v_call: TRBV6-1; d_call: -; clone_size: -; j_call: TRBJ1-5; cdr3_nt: TGTGCCAGCAGGTCTGGGGAGAGCAATCAGCCCCAGCATTTT; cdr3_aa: CASRSGESNQPQHF
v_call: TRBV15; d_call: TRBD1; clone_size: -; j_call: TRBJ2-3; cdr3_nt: TGTGCCACCAGCAAGGGGACAGGGGGGGTAGATACGCAGTATTTT; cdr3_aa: CATSKGTGGVDTQYF
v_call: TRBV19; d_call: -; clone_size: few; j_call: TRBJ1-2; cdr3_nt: TGTGCCAGTAGTCTGGCTCCGGGGGGCTACACCTTC; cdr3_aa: CASSLAPGGYTF
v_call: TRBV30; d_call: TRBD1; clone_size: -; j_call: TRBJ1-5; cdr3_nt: TGTGCCTGGAGCCGGGACAGGGTCCGTAGCAATCAGCCCCAGCATTTT; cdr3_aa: CAWSRDRVRSNQPQHF
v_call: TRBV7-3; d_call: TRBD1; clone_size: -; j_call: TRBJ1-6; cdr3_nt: TGTGCCAGCAGCTTGGGGACAGGGCTATCACCCCTCCACTTT; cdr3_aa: CASSLGTGLSPLHF
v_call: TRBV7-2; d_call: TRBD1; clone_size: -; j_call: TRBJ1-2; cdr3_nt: TGTGCCAGCAAGACAAAGACAGGGATGATTGGCTACACCTTC; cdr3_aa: CASKTKTGMIGYTF
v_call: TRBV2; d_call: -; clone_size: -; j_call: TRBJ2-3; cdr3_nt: TGTGCCAGCAGTTCTGCGGGGACGAGCACAGATACGCAGTATTTT; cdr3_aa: CASSSAGTSTDTQYF